This T cell receptor (beta chain) was sequenced during a study of OX40 agonist ivuxolimab in advanced cancers. Notes on the study in general: Clonal expansion from baseline to week 6 occurred in both CD4+ and CD8+ T cells. Partial responders at 0.1-3.0 mg/kg showed near-lowest clonal expansion. CD8+ T cells showed, on average, more clonal expansion than CD4+ cells. Also showing low normalized T-cell clonal expansion were some of the nonresponders.

The data were produced by immunoSEQ multiplex PCR, yet TCRdb's version contains in-frame clones alone and is incomplete. The sample records around 53,000 clones, about four fifths being singletons. This CDR3 spans 16 amino acids. Germline V lookup: CDR1 MDHEN, CDR2 SYDVKM. V gave up 5 bases and J gave up 0 bases; unmatched junction bases: 7. With regard to this clone: Its antigen is not identified.

This material consisted of CD4+ or CD8+ T cells sorted from blood, taken in a trial of the OX40 agonist ivuxolimab. The chain couples TRBV28 to TRBJ1-3, with TRBD1 identical over 7 bases. The sequence came from an adult with an advanced solid tumor such as melanoma, head and neck, liver or kidney cancer. The CDR3 DNA reads TGTGCCAGCAGTGGCCGGGACAGCAGCTCTGGAAACACCATATATTTT. This codes for CASSGRDSSSGNTIYF.